Each of the 6 T cell receptor beta chains below was sequenced from the same sample in a study of long-term antiretroviral therapy in people with HIV. Survey-level immunoSEQ v3.0 assays were run. TCRdb's table, derived via immunoSEQ multiplex PCR, lists solely in-frame clones and lacks some. The data hold about 36,000 clones, with roughly 78% observed a single time. The sequencing used unsorted PBMCs, collected 3.4 years after starting antiretroviral therapy. The source of these receptors is a man aged 30 to 39 with HIV.

The V and J genes are TRBV15 and TRBJ2-3, with 13 positions matching TRBD2. The junction had 6 bases not matched to a gene; V was cut back by 1 base and J by 2 bases. Germline lookup yields CDR1 LNHNV and CDR2 YYDKDF (reference sequence). The CDR3 contains 18 residues. CDR3 DNA: TGTGCCACCAGCAGAGCGGGACTAGCGGGAAGACCCACAGATACGCAGTATTTT. Amino acid sequence: CATSRAGLAGRPTDTQYF.

V and J are TRBV4-3 and TRBJ1-2; D is undetermined. Germline lookup yields CDR1 LGHNA and CDR2 YSLEER. Trimming cost V 0 bases and J 5 bases, with 16 bases left between them. CDR3 length: 16 residues. CDR3 residues: CASSQDRTYSPYGYTF. The CDR3 DNA follows: TGCGCCAGCAGCCAAGATCGGACCTATTCCCCGTATGGCTACACCTTC.

The genes are TRBV6-6 and TRBJ1-5, with a possible D match to TRBD1 (6 bases). Trimming removed 2 bases at V and 1 base at J, with 12 bases between. The CDR3 extends over 16 amino acids. CDR1 and CDR2 from the germline V gene are MNHNY and SVGAGI (reference sequence). Written as DNA, the CDR3 is TGTGCCAGCAGTTACCAGGGAGGGGGGAGCAATCAGCCCCAGCATTTT. Residues: CASSYQGGGSNQPQHF.

V usage is TRBV29-1 and J usage is TRBJ1-1, with TRBD1 identical over 8 bases. With V trimmed by 6 bases and J by 5 bases, 8 bases remained unmatched. The CDR3 spans 13 residues. In germline, CDR1 is SQVTM, CDR2 ANQGSEA. CDR3 protein: CSVRQGRITEAFF. For the CDR3, the DNA is TGCAGCGTACGACAGGGGCGGATTACTGAAGCTTTCTTT.

This chain joins TRBV5-6 and TRBJ2-5; 7 positions match TRBD1. The V segment lost 4 bases and the J segment 5 bases; nucleotides outside the gene matches: 5. Germline V CDR1 and CDR2: SGHDT, YYEEEE. CDR3 length: 13 amino acids. The CDR3 sequence is CASSRTGAETQYF. The CDR3 DNA reads as TGTGCCAGCAGCAGGACAGGAGCGGAGACCCAGTACTTC.

The rearrangement joins TRBV4-2 to TRBJ2-7; possibly TRBD1 for D (6 bases). Trimming removed 2 bases from V and 1 base from J, with 15 bases in between. Per germline, CDR1 LGHNA and CDR2 YNFKEQ. CDR3 length equals 16 residues. The CDR3 sequence: CASSQSTQGVSYEQYF. The CDR3 DNA is TGTGCCAGCAGCCAATCTACACAGGGAGTTTCCTACGAGCAGTACTTC.